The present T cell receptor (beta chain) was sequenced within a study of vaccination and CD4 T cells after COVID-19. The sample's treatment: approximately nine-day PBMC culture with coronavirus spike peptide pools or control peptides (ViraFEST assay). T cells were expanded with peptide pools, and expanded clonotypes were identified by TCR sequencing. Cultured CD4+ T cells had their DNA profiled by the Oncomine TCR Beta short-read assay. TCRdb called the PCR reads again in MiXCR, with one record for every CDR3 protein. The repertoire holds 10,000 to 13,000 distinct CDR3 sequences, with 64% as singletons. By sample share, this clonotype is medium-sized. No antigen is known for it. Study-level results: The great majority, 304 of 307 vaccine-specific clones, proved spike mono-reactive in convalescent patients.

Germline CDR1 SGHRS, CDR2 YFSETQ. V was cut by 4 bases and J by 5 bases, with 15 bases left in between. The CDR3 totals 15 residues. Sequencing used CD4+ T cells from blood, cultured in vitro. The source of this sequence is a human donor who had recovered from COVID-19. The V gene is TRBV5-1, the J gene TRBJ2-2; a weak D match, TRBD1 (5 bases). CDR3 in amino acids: CASSPGSLKTGELFF. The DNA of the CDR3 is TGCGCCAGCAGCCCAGGGTCCCTGAAGACCGGGGAGCTGTTTTTT.